Each of the 29 T cell receptor beta chains below was sequenced from the same sample in a study of T cells after yellow fever vaccination. TCRdb reprocessed the 5' RACE reads with MiXCR, giving one entry per CDR3 protein. This table has more than 300,000 distinct CDR3 sequences, roughly 4.3% appearing once. Specimen: PBMCs, collected 15 days after the yellow fever booster vaccination. These receptors were collected from a man between 18 and 29 years old who received the YFV17D yellow fever vaccine.

This clonotype was found many times. The rearrangement joins TRBV2 to TRBJ2-3; D is possibly TRBD1 (5 bases). This CDR3 has 15 amino acids. V dropped 0 bases and J dropped 11 bases, with 18 bases sitting between them. In germline, CDR1 is SNHLY, CDR2 FYNNEI. The CDR3 protein is CASSEAQGRFRMQYF. The CDR3 bases are TGTGCCAGCAGTGAAGCGCAGGGTCGTTTCCGTATGCAGTATTTT.

In its sample, this clonotype was seen many times. This chain joins TRBV5-1 and TRBJ2-3, with D perhaps matching TRBD1 or TRBD2 (5 bases each). Germline CDR1 reads SGHRS; CDR2 reads YFSETQ. The V gene lost 4 bases and the J gene lost 0 bases, with 9 bases spanning the gap. The CDR3 extends over 14 amino acids. CDR3 loop: CASSSRDSTDTQYF. The CDR3 DNA sequence: TGCGCCAGCAGCAGCCGGGACAGCACAGATACGCAGTATTTT. Combining the CDR3 with reference TRBV5-1 and TRBJ2-3 gives the whole variable domain KAGVTQTPRYLIKTRGQQVTLSCSPISGHRSVSWYQQTPGQGLQFLFEYFSETQRNKGNFPGRFSGRQFSNSRSEMNVSTLELGDSALYLCASSSRDSTDTQYFGPGTRLTVL.

This clonotype was detected a few times. The chain joins TRBV6-4 to TRBJ1-1; the D gene is possibly TRBD1 (5 bases). Trimming removed 2 bases from V and 10 bases from J, with 11 bases in between. The germline CDR1 and CDR2 sequences are MRHNA and SNTAGT. CDR3 length: 12 amino acids. The CDR3 region is CASSDRGGAAFF. In nucleotides, the CDR3 is TGTGCCAGCAGTGACAGGGGAGGTGCAGCTTTCTTT.

The CDR3 nucleotides read TGTGCCAGCATTGACGAGGACTCTGGAAACACCATATATTTT. It encodes CASIDEDSGNTIYF. The V gene is TRBV6-2 or TRBV6-3, the J gene TRBJ1-3; D ambiguous. Trimming took 7 bases from V and 0 from J, leaving 10 bases between them. CDR3 size: 14 residues. Germline V gene sequence: CDR1 MNHEY, CDR2 SVGEGT.

This chain uses TRBV5-6 with TRBJ2-7; no clear D gene. Germline V lookup: CDR1 SGHDT, CDR2 YYEEEE. Trimming removed 4 bases at V and 3 bases at J, with 17 bases between. The CDR3 is made up of 15 amino acids. This CDR3 is CASSTKGSGSYEQYV. CDR3 nucleotides: TGTGCCAGCAGCACTAAGGGTTCGGGTAGCTACGAGCAGTACGTC.

This clonotype was seen more than once but under ten times. The V gene is TRBV7-2, the J gene TRBJ1-5, with 8 bases aligning to TRBD1. Germline V gives CDR1 SGHTA, CDR2 FQGNSA. The CDR3 sequence is 15 residues long. V was clipped by 3 bases and J by 5 bases; unmatched bases: 6. This CDR3 reads CASSFGQGLYQPQHF. In DNA, the CDR3 is TGTGCCAGCAGCTTCGGACAGGGTTTGTATCAGCCCCAGCATTTT.

J is TRBJ2-5 and V is TRBV6-5; possibly TRBD2 for D (5 bases). Germline CDR1 MNHEY, CDR2 SVGAGI. The CDR3 has 15 amino acids. Trimming removed 0 bases from V and 1 base from J, with 9 bases in between. In nucleotides, the CDR3 is TGTGCCAGCAGTTACTCTCGGGGTGGCCAAGAGACCCAGTACTTC. Translating gives CASSYSRGGQETQYF.

The J gene is TRBJ2-2, the V gene TRBV4-1, with TRBD2 identical over 9 bases. CDR3 length equals 20 residues. CDR1 MGHRA and CDR2 YSYEKL come from the germline V gene. Germline trimming cut 2 bases from V and 0 bases from J; bases unmatched to any gene: 13. The CDR3 nucleotides read TGCGCCAGCAGCCAACCCCCCGGGGAGCGGGGGGACTCGAACACCGGGGAGCTGTTTTTT. Amino acid sequence: CASSQPPGERGDSNTGELFF.

The genes are TRBV19 and TRBJ1-2, with 7 nucleotides matching TRBD1. CDR1 and CDR2 (germline): LNHDA, SQIVND (reference sequence). CDR3 length: 14 residues. J gave up 6 bases and V 0 bases, and 4 bases lay outside the gene matches. CDR3 sequence (DNA): TGTGCCAGTAGTATAGATCGGGGACAGAATGGCTACACCTTC. Translation: CASSIDRGQNGYTF. The full variable domain, in which reference TRBV19 and TRBJ1-2 provide the parts outside the CDR3, is DGGITQSPKYLFRKEGQNVTLSCEQNLNHDAMYWYRQDPGQGLRLIYYSQIVNDFQKGDIAEGYSVSREKKESFPLTVTSAQKNPTAFYLCASSIDRGQNGYTFGSGTRLTVV.

This clonotype occurred a few times. This CDR3 reads CASSGPDRPHSYEQYF. The DNA for the CDR3 is TGTGCCAGCAGTGGCCCGGACAGGCCCCACTCCTACGAGCAGTACTTC. The V gene is TRBV25-1, the J gene TRBJ2-7; TRBD1 aligns across 7 bases. Germline V CDR1 and CDR2: MGHDK, SYGVNS. Germline trimming cut 4 bases from V and 0 bases from J; bases unmatched to any gene: 9. CDR3 length equals 16 residues.

CDR3 protein: CASSYASSGGEQFF. In DNA form, the CDR3 reads TGTGCCAGCAGTTACGCATCTAGCGGGGGAGAGCAGTTCTTC. This chain uses TRBV6-2 or TRBV6-3 with TRBJ2-1, with TRBD2 matching 10 bases. The CDR3 extends over 14 amino acids. Germline loops: CDR1 MNHEY, CDR2 SVGEGT. V lost 2 bases to trimming and J lost 10 bases; unmatched junction nucleotides: 5.

The gene calls are TRBV18 and TRBJ2-5; weak D call: TRBD1 (6 bases). This CDR3 contains 14 residues. Deletions cut 3 bases from V and 2 bases from J, with 10 bases between. Germline lookup yields CDR1 KGHSH and CDR2 LQKENI. The CDR3 loop is CASSPSDSQETQYF. The CDR3 DNA is TGTGCCAGCTCACCCTCGGACAGTCAAGAGACCCAGTACTTC.

The rearrangement uses TRBV4-1 and TRBJ2-1, with 13 bases matching TRBD2. Germline V gene data show CDR1 as MGHRA and CDR2 as YSYEKL. The CDR3 runs 16 residues. V trimming: 4 bases; J trimming: 9 bases; junction bases outside the gene matches: 9. The chain's CDR3 is CASSLRQGLAGSEQFF. The CDR3 region has the DNA TGCGCCAGCAGCCTCCGACAGGGACTAGCGGGGAGTGAGCAGTTCTTC.

This clonotype occurred many times. The rearrangement joins TRBV7-2 to TRBJ1-2; unclear D gene. V was trimmed by 5 bases and J by 9 bases, leaving 16 bases between them. In germline, CDR1 is SGHTA, CDR2 FQGNSA. CDR3 length: 13 amino acids. CDR3 in amino acids: CASSLNRDPRYTF. The CDR3 DNA reads as TGTGCCAGCAGCCTAAATAGGGATCCACGCTACACCTTC.

This clonotype was counted ten times or more. This chain joins TRBV4-1 and TRBJ2-1; 8 bases map to TRBD2. This CDR3 region has 16 residues. The V gene end was trimmed by 3 bases and the J gene end by 4 bases; junction bases not matched to a gene: 8. Germline CDR1 MGHRA, CDR2 YSYEKL. The CDR3 reads CASSHTETSAYNEQFF. The CDR3 nucleotides read TGCGCCAGCAGCCACACAGAGACTAGCGCGTACAATGAGCAGTTCTTC.

This clonotype showed up many times. This chain links TRBV7-9 with TRBJ2-3; D gene ambiguous. This CDR3 comprises 15 residues. The V end lost 10 bases, the J end lost 0 bases, and 17 bases lay between the germline ends. Germline assignment: CDR1 SEHNR and CDR2 FQNEAQ (reference sequence). The CDR3 DNA follows: TGTGCCACTACACAGACGGAAACTAGCACAGATACGCAGTATTTT. This sequence encodes CATTQTETSTDTQYF.

The chain employs TRBV12-3 or TRBV12-4 and TRBJ2-7, with D hard to call. Trimming left V 2 bases short and J 5 bases short, with 10 bases between. This CDR3 contains 13 residues. The DNA of the CDR3 is TGTGCCAGCAGTTTAAGGGCCACCGACGAGCAGTACTTC. It specifies CASSLRATDEQYF.

This clonotype was picked up many times. The chain has TRBV21-1 and TRBJ1-6. TRBV21-1 is marked as a pseudogene. The CDR3 extends over 13 amino acids. The CDR3 is CASSNGGDSPLHF. CDR3 in DNA: TGTGCCAGCAGCAACGGGGGGGATTCACCCCTCCACTTT.

There are many counts of this clonotype. The chain joins TRBV28 to TRBJ2-7; the D gene is possibly TRBD2 (5 bases). The germline V gene has CDR1 MDHEN and CDR2 SYDVKM. V lost 7 bases to trimming and J lost 0 bases, with 16 bases between them. CDR3 size: 15 residues. The CDR3 region is CASTAAAAPSYEQYV. The DNA of the CDR3 is TGTGCCAGCACAGCGGCAGCAGCCCCCTCCTACGAGCAGTACGTC.

This clonotype was found a few times. The chain is built from TRBV7-9 and TRBJ2-3; maybe TRBD1 (5 bases). CDR3 length: 16 residues. V lost 5 bases to trimming and J lost 0 bases, with 15 bases between them. Germline V gene data show CDR1 as SEHNR and CDR2 as FQNEAQ (reference sequence). For the CDR3, the DNA is TGTGCCAGCAGCCCGCGACAGACGGTTAGCACAGATACGCAGTATTTT. Protein: CASSPRQTVSTDTQYF.

Ten or more counts support this clonotype. The J gene is TRBJ2-3, the V gene TRBV7-9; D ambiguous. V was shortened by 2 bases and J by 5 bases, with 11 bases between the two germline ends. Germline assignment: CDR1 SEHNR and CDR2 FQNEAQ (reference sequence). CDR3 length equals 14 residues. Written as DNA, the CDR3 is TGTGCCAGCAGCTTAAGCGCGTTGGAAGATACGCAGTATTTT. Translated: CASSLSALEDTQYF.

This clonotype showed up many times. V is TRBV27 and J is TRBJ2-1, with D possibly TRBD1 on 5 matching bases. The germline CDR1 and CDR2 sequences are MNHEY and SMNVEV (reference sequence). V gave up 5 bases and J gave up 7 bases, with 18 bases separating them. CDR3 size: 15 residues. The CDR3 coding sequence is TGTGCCAGCAGTAGGGGCAGGGTAACGCGAAATGAGCAGTTCTTC. This codes for CASSRGRVTRNEQFF.

Ten or more counts support this clonotype. This chain links TRBV30 with TRBJ2-5, with D possibly being TRBD2 (6 bases). This CDR3 contains 13 residues. Deletions cut 0 bases from V and 3 bases from J, with 8 bases between. The germline V gene has CDR1 GTSNPN and CDR2 SVGIG (reference sequence). CDR3 in DNA: TGTGCCTGGAGTGTAGGCGGGGAAGAGACCCAGTACTTC. Translated: CAWSVGGEETQYF.

In its sample, this clonotype was seen many times. This chain uses TRBV7-9 with TRBJ2-2, with 7 nucleotides matching TRBD1. Losses at the gene ends were 1 base for V and 3 bases for J; bases not matched to a gene: 8. Germline loops: CDR1 SEHNR, CDR2 FQNEAQ (reference sequence). The CDR3 has 17 residues. In nucleotides, the CDR3 is TGTGCCAGCAGCTTAGGTTCCGGGACAGCTGACACCGGGGAGCTGTTTTTT. This encodes CASSLGSGTADTGELFF.

This clonotype was seen more than once but under ten times. The chain carries TRBV11-2 and TRBJ2-1; D unresolved. The V gene lost 2 bases and the J gene lost 0 bases, with 11 bases spanning the gap. Looked up from germline, CDR1 is SGHAT and CDR2 is FQNNGV. CDR3 length equals 16 residues. CDR3 protein: CASSLLAGTSYNEQFF. CDR3 in DNA: TGTGCCAGCAGCTTACTCGCAGGCACCTCCTACAATGAGCAGTTCTTC.

The table lists this clonotype with a few counts. V is TRBV12-3 or TRBV12-4 and J is TRBJ1-1, with no clear D. The CDR3 extends over 14 amino acids. Trimming pared 2 bases from V and 8 bases from J, leaving 15 bases between. The CDR3 here is CASSLTVMEREAFF. In DNA, the CDR3 is TGTGCCAGCAGTTTAACGGTAATGGAGAGAGAAGCTTTCTTT.

This clonotype was counted only a few times. The chain employs TRBV11-2 and TRBJ1-2, with D possibly matching TRBD1 (6 bases). V lost 8 bases, J lost 7 bases, and 17 bases lay in between. Germline V gene data show CDR1 as SGHAT and CDR2 as FQNNGV. There are 13 residues in the CDR3. DNA for the CDR3: TGTGCCAGCGGCATCGGGACATCAACTGGCTACACCTTC. This encodes CASGIGTSTGYTF.

The table lists this clonotype with many counts. The V call is TRBV7-2, the J call TRBJ1-5; a possible D gene is TRBD1 (6 bases). The CDR3 is 15 residues long. Trimming removed 3 bases from V and 4 bases from J, with 13 bases in between. Germline assignment: CDR1 SGHTA and CDR2 FQGNSA. The CDR3 coding sequence is TGTGCCAGCAGCTTCGCGGGGGGCTTTAATCAGCCCCAGCATTTT. Translation gives CASSFAGGFNQPQHF.

This rearrangement joins TRBV11-2 to TRBJ1-1; TRBD1 matches 7 bases. Germline CDR1 and CDR2: SGHAT and FQNNGV. With V trimmed by 2 bases and J by 6 bases, 6 bases remained unmatched. CDR3 length: 14 amino acids. The CDR3 protein is CASSLNRGNAEAFF. CDR3 nucleotides: TGTGCCAGCAGCTTAAACAGGGGAAATGCTGAAGCTTTCTTT.